The 25 T cell receptor beta chains below were found in one sample sequenced in a study of lymphopenia after photon versus proton radiotherapy. Libraries were prepared by immunoSEQ multiplex PCR; TCRdb keeps only in-frame clonotypes and omits some of them. The sample records 150,000 to 200,000 clones, about 88% being singletons. This specimen was peripheral blood, taken from a patient treated with photon-based radiotherapy. These receptor sequences come from a man over 45 with gastric cancer.

The chain has TRBV7-3 and TRBJ1-1, with D hard to call. The V and J ends lost 5 bases and 0 bases respectively, with 7 bases between them. The CDR3 has 13 residues. The V gene's germline CDR1 is SGHTA and CDR2 FQGTGA. The CDR3, as DNA: TGTGCCAGCAGCCTCCAGATGAACACTGAAGCTTTCTTT. Its translation: CASSLQMNTEAFF.

V and J are TRBV4-2 and TRBJ2-7; D is undetermined. With 0 bases removed from V and 0 bases from J, the gap between germline ends came to 9 bases. The CDR3 runs 15 residues. From germline, CDR1 is LGHNA and CDR2 YNFKEQ. The CDR3 loop is CASSQETSSSYEQYF. The CDR3 DNA reads TGTGCCAGCAGCCAAGAGACATCGAGCTCCTACGAGCAGTACTTC.

The chain carries TRBV29-1 and TRBJ1-1; tentative D call: TRBD1 (5 bases). The V gene lost 8 bases and the J gene lost 5 bases, with 15 bases spanning the gap. The germline CDR1 and CDR2 sequences are SQVTM and ANQGSEA. This CDR3 contains 12 residues. CDR3 loop: CSWGWGGTEAFF. The CDR3 DNA follows: TGCAGCTGGGGGTGGGGAGGGACTGAAGCTTTCTTT.

The J gene is TRBJ1-2, the V gene TRBV27, with unresolved D. The ends were cut back, 4 bases at V and 2 bases at J, with 5 bases in the middle. The germline CDR1 and CDR2 sequences are MNHEY and SMNVEV (reference sequence). CDR3 length: 12 residues. The CDR3 spells CASSSQNYGYTF. DNA of the CDR3: TGTGCCAGCAGTTCCCAAAACTATGGCTACACCTTC.

V and J are TRBV11-2 and TRBJ2-7; 11 nucleotides match TRBD2. This CDR3 is built from 15 residues. CDR1 is SGHAT and CDR2 is FQNNGV in the germline V gene. V dropped 4 bases and J dropped 1; count of bases not matched to a gene: 3. The DNA of the CDR3 is TGTGCCAGCAGCTCGACTAGCGGGATATCCTACGAGCAGTACTTC. Translated: CASSSTSGISYEQYF.

Here the CDR3 reads CASSGGSNQPQHF. The CDR3 coding sequence is TGTGCCAGCAGTGGTGGCAGCAATCAGCCCCAGCATTTT. The chain combines TRBV25-1 with TRBJ1-5, with D uncertain. The germline V gene encodes CDR1 MGHDK and CDR2 SYGVNS. V was pared by 4 bases and J by 1 base, with 5 bases between. This CDR3 comprises 13 residues. Combining the CDR3 with reference TRBV25-1 and TRBJ1-5 gives the whole variable domain EADIYQTPRYLVIGTGKKITLECSQTMGHDKMYWYQQDPGMELHLIHYSYGVNSTEKGDLSSESTVSRIRTEHFPLTLESARPSHTSQYLCASSGGSNQPQHFGDGTRLSIL.

The V call is TRBV25-1, the J call TRBJ1-2; the D gene is possibly TRBD1 (5 bases). Trimming removed 4 bases at V and 8 bases at J, with 17 bases between. The CDR3 covers 14 residues. CDR1 is MGHDK, CDR2 SYGVNS, per germline. CDR3 bases: TGTGCCAGCAGTGTGATAGGCAGGGAAGGCGGCTACACCTTC. Translated, it gives CASSVIGREGGYTF.

The chain is built from TRBV28 and TRBJ2-2; D ambiguous. In germline, CDR1 is MDHEN, CDR2 SYDVKM. Trimming pared 2 bases from V and 4 bases from J, leaving 5 bases between. The CDR3 is 13 amino acids. CDR3 protein: CASSLNPTGELFF. As DNA, the CDR3 is TGTGCCAGCAGTTTAAACCCCACCGGGGAGCTGTTTTTT. Full variable domain (outside the CDR3, taken from reference TRBV28 and TRBJ2-2): DVKVTQSSRYLVKRTGEKVFLECVQDMDHENMFWYRQDPGLGLRLIYFSYDVKMKEKGDIPEGYSVSREKKERFSLILESASTNQTSMYLCASSLNPTGELFFGEGSRLTVL.

The gene calls are TRBV7-9 and TRBJ2-1, with no clear D. The CDR3 runs to 14 residues. The germline V gene encodes CDR1 SEHNR and CDR2 FQNEAQ (reference sequence). V lost 1 base and J lost 0, with 4 bases in between. The CDR3 DNA follows: TGTGCCAGCAGCTTAGATAACTCCTACAATGAGCAGTTCTTC. Translated, it gives CASSLDNSYNEQFF.

This clone came up a few times. The rearrangement uses TRBV28 and TRBJ1-2; a possible D gene is TRBD1 (5 bases). Per germline, CDR1 MDHEN and CDR2 SYDVKM. The V gene lost 2 bases and the J gene lost 2 bases, with 9 bases spanning the gap. This CDR3 comprises 14 residues. This chain's CDR3 is CASSLVAGNYGYTF. For the CDR3, the DNA is TGTGCCAGCAGTTTAGTGGCAGGGAACTATGGCTACACCTTC.

The rearrangement uses TRBV5-1 and TRBJ1-1, with 7 nucleotides matching TRBD1. Germline CDR1 and CDR2: SGHRS and YFSETQ. The CDR3 loop spans 14 amino acids. With V trimmed by 4 bases and J by 0 bases, 3 bases remained unmatched. The CDR3 coding sequence is TGCGCCAGCAGCCAAGGGACAGTGAACACTGAAGCTTTCTTT. It yields the protein CASSQGTVNTEAFF.

This chain connects TRBV28 to TRBJ2-5; D is undetermined. Germline CDR1 and CDR2: MDHEN and SYDVKM. CDR3 length: 14 amino acids. Between the trimmed V and J ends, which lost 6 bases and 5 bases, there was a span of 16 bases. DNA of the CDR3: TGTGCCAGCAGGTTCCGTTCGCGGCGGGAGACCCAGTACTTC. Its protein is CASRFRSRRETQYF.

The chain is built from TRBV7-9 and TRBJ2-1; D perhaps matches TRBD1 (5 bases). CDR1 SEHNR and CDR2 FQNEAQ come from the germline V gene (reference sequence). This CDR3 is 13 amino acids long. V lost 1 base, J lost 5 bases, and 6 bases lay in between. The CDR3 region is CASSLGTHNEQFF. The CDR3 DNA reads TGTGCCAGCAGCTTAGGGACACACAATGAGCAGTTCTTC.

This clone appeared once. The DNA for the CDR3 is TGTGCCAGCAGCTTAACGGGACAGACTAGTACCGGGGAGCTGTTTTTT. This gives the protein CASSLTGQTSTGELFF. The chain has TRBV7-9 and TRBJ2-2, with a tentative D call TRBD1 (7 bases). Trimming shortened V by 2 bases and J by 5 bases, and 15 bases separated the two germline ends. This CDR3 has 16 residues. The germline V gene encodes CDR1 SEHNR and CDR2 FQNEAQ (reference sequence). The whole variable domain, remainder taken from reference TRBV7-9 and TRBJ2-2, is DTGVSQNPRHKITKRGQNVTFRCDPISEHNRLYWYRQTLGQGPEFLTYFQNEAQLEKSRLLSDRFSAERPKGSFSTLEIQRTEQGDSAMYLCASSLTGQTSTGELFFGEGSRLTVL.

This chain links TRBV6-5 with TRBJ2-2; tentatively, D is TRBD1 or TRBD2 (6 bases each). V dropped 5 bases and J dropped 4 bases, with 11 bases sitting between them. The CDR3 has 14 residues. Germline loops: CDR1 MNHEY, CDR2 SVGAGI. CDR3 region: CASSAGQFTGELFF. The CDR3 coding sequence is TGTGCCAGCAGTGCGGGACAATTCACCGGGGAGCTGTTTTTT.

The V gene is TRBV7-6, the J gene TRBJ1-3; D gene unclear. Trimming cost V 0 bases and J 0 bases, with 6 bases left between them. The CDR3 is made up of 15 amino acids. Per germline, CDR1 SGHVS and CDR2 FNYEAQ. Written as DNA, the CDR3 is TGTGCCAGCAGCTTAGCGGCAGGCTCTGGAAACACCATATATTTT. Translation gives CASSLAAGSGNTIYF.

V and J are TRBV27 and TRBJ1-1; no firm D call. V gave up 4 bases and J gave up 0 bases, with 3 bases separating them. The germline V gene has CDR1 MNHEY and CDR2 SMNVEV (reference sequence). This CDR3 region has 12 residues. CDR3 protein: CASSSVNTEAFF. For the CDR3, the DNA is TGTGCCAGCAGTTCTGTGAACACTGAAGCTTTCTTT.

This chain joins TRBV7-9 and TRBJ2-1, with D hard to call. Germline V gene lookup returns CDR1 SEHNR and CDR2 FQNEAQ (reference sequence). Trimming took 4 bases from V and 8 from J, leaving 27 bases between them. This CDR3 is built from 18 residues. In DNA, the CDR3 is TGTGCCAGCAGCTCCTCCGCCCGACTCGAAGGGTGGAGCGATGAGCAGTTCTTC. The encoded protein is CASSSSARLEGWSDEQFF.

In its sample, this clone was seen once. This chain uses TRBV30 with TRBJ2-2; D perhaps matches TRBD2 (7 bases). This CDR3 has 14 amino acids. V was shortened by 4 bases and J by 0 bases, with 9 bases between the two germline ends. Per germline, CDR1 GTSNPN and CDR2 SVGIG (reference sequence). CDR3 DNA: TGTGCCTGGAAGGGGGGGCCGAACACCGGGGAGCTGTTTTTT. Translated: CAWKGGPNTGELFF.

The chain has TRBV27 and TRBJ1-2; D is ambiguous. CDR1 MNHEY and CDR2 SMNVEV come from the germline V gene (reference sequence). Between the trimmed V and J ends, which lost 4 bases and 0 bases, there was a span of 12 bases. CDR3 length: 15 residues. The CDR3 loop is CASSSPRKTNYGYTF. CDR3 bases: TGTGCCAGCAGTTCCCCTAGGAAAACTAACTATGGCTACACCTTC.

The chain is built from TRBV7-6 and TRBJ2-3; 8 bases fit TRBD2. Germline CDR1 reads SGHVS; CDR2 reads FNYEAQ. The CDR3 is 15 amino acids. V lost 4 bases to trimming and J lost 2 bases; unmatched junction nucleotides: 5. This chain's CDR3 is CASSSLGLVTDTQYF. In DNA, the CDR3 is TGTGCCAGCAGCTCTCTGGGACTAGTCACAGATACGCAGTATTTT.

This clone was seen a few times. The chain carries TRBV11-3 and TRBJ2-2; a weak D match, TRBD1 (6 bases). Trimming stripped 5 bases from V and 6 bases from J, with 13 bases between. The CDR3 runs to 14 residues. Germline V lookup: CDR1 SGHNT, CDR2 YENEEA. CDR3 in DNA: TGTGCCAGCAGCCAACAGGGTATGGCCGGGGAGCTGTTTTTT. This codes for CASSQQGMAGELFF.

This chain uses TRBV28 with TRBJ1-6; 10 bases are a match to TRBD1. Trimming removed 8 bases from V and 9 bases from J; junction bases left unmatched: 4. The CDR3 length is 13 residues. The germline gives CDR1 MDHEN, CDR2 SYDVKM. CDR3 nucleotides: TGTGCCAGCCGGGACAGGGGAAGTTCACCCCTCCACTTT. Translated, it gives CASRDRGSSPLHF.

This clone was detected only once. V and J are TRBV28 and TRBJ2-5; D unclear. The germline V gene encodes CDR1 MDHEN and CDR2 SYDVKM. This CDR3 has 11 amino acids. V lost 6 bases and J lost 2, with 4 bases in between. CDR3 DNA sequence: TGTGCCAGCAGACGACAAGAGACCCAGTACTTC. Amino acids: CASRRQETQYF.

This sequence joins TRBV27 and TRBJ2-2, with 8 bases aligning to TRBD2. Germline V gene lookup returns CDR1 MNHEY and CDR2 SMNVEV (reference sequence). The J segment lost 8 bases and the V segment lost 7 bases, leaving 18 bases of the junction unmatched. CDR3 size: 17 residues. The CDR3 here is CASTKGGLAAGGGELFF. The CDR3 region has the DNA TGTGCCAGCACCAAAGGCGGACTAGCTGCTGGTGGAGGGGAGCTGTTTTTT.